The clone carrying this T cell receptor (beta chain) was seen only a few times. Germline CDR1 is SGHTA and CDR2 is FQGNSA. The germline V and J ends were trimmed by 5 bases and 2 bases, with 12 bases remaining between them. The CDR3 extends over 15 amino acids. The data stem from a study of blood T cells in healthy people across ages. Sample-barcoded 5' priming and a J-beta primer mix drove a second PCR of roughly 6 to 12 cycles. Each cDNA molecule was tagged by a template-switch adaptor with 12 random nucleotides. TCRdb ran MiXCR on the 5' RACE reads and lists one entry per CDR3 protein. The data show 1.5 million to 2 million distinct CDR3 sequences, 28% seen once.

The chain joins TRBV7-2 to TRBJ1-4; tentatively, D is TRBD1 (5 bases). This receptor was taken from a woman in her 30s in good health. The source material was blood. CDR3 sequence reads: CASSAQAGTNEKLFF. In DNA, the CDR3 is TGTGCCAGCAGCGCCCAAGCAGGGACTAATGAAAAACTGTTTTTT. Supplemented by reference TRBV7-2 and TRBJ1-4, the full variable domain reads GAGVSQSPSNKVTEKGKDVELRCDPISGHTALYWYRQSLGQGLEFLIYFQGNSAPDKSGLPSDRFSAERTGGSVSTLTIQRTQQEDSAVYLCASSAQAGTNEKLFFGSGTQLSVL.